This T cell receptor (beta chain) was observed in a study of cytomegalovirus exposure and HLA in healthy donors. Overall study context: A subsequent analysis stated that the roughly 130 validation repertoires were run on the same platform as the 650 to 850 first-cohort repertoires. General observations from the study: In vitro testing confirmed a few CMV-associated chains as specific for CMV antigens.

Trimming removed 4 bases from V and 4 bases from J; junction bases left unmatched: 11. Germline CDR1 is SGHRS and CDR2 is YFSETQ. The CDR3 sequence is 16 residues long. Details on this clone: Its target is unknown.

Clones were sequenced by immunoSEQ multiplex PCR, and TCRdb holds only the in-frame ones, with some missing. The data hold about 120,000 clones, with around 89% observed a single time. This TCR came from a young woman in good health and CMV-seropositive. The chain joins TRBV5-1 to TRBJ2-5; 9 bases match TRBD2. Source material: PBMCs. CDR3 coding DNA: TGCGCCAGCAGCCAAGGGAGCGGGAGGATGGGAGAGACCCAGTACTTC. Its protein product is CASSQGSGRMGETQYF.